This TCR beta chain was recorded in a study of blood T cell repertoires in COVID-19. Overall study context: The study drew acute and convalescent COVID-19 samples from the United States, Italy and Spain. From T cells, B-cell-depleted T cells, or PBMCs came the material, which was cDNA or gDNA.

Sequencing was performed with immunoSEQ multiplex PCR; in TCRdb, only in-frame clones are kept and a portion is missing. The data show more than 95,000 clones, approximately 85% seen once. The CDR3 runs 15 residues. This clonotype originated in a man in his fifties or sixties with acute or convalescent COVID-19. Sequencing used peripheral blood. The rearrangement uses TRBV21-1 and TRBJ1-1; the table gives TRBD1 as D, unverified against the DNA. TRBV21-1 is termed a pseudogene. The CDR3 loop is CASPKGPAGGSEAFF. The CDR3 DNA sequence: TGTGCCAGCCCCAAGGGTCCGGCAGGGGGGTCTGAAGCTTTCTTT.